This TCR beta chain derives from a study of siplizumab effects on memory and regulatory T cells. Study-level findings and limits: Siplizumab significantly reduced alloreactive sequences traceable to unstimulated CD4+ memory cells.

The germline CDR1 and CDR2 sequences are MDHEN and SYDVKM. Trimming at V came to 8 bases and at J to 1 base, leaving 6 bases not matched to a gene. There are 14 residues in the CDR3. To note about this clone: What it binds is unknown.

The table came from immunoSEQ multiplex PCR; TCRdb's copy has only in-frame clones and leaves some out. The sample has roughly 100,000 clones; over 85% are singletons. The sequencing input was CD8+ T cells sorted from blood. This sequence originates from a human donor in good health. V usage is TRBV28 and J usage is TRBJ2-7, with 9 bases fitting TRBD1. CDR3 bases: TGTGCCAGCGACCCGGGACAGGGATCCTACGAGCAGTACTTC. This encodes CASDPGQGSYEQYF.